The 24 T cell receptor beta chains listed next were all sequenced from one sample in a study of T cell repertoires in cytomegalovirus infection. MiXCR, run by TCRdb on the reads, gives a single entry per CDR3 protein. The top ten clones hold roughly 13% of a sample with around 450,000 distinct CDR3 sequences, around 32% of them seen once. The source material was PBMCs. The receptors originated from a human donor in good health (CMV status not recorded). Some clones in this sample may be carry-over from other donors' samples.

This clonotype occurred a few times. The chain links TRBV7-9 to TRBJ2-1, with TRBD2 matching over 14 bases. Germline assignment: CDR1 SEHNR and CDR2 FQNEAQ (reference sequence). Unmatched junction bases numbered 2, after V lost 1 base and J lost 9 bases. The CDR3 runs 15 residues. The DNA of the CDR3 is TGTGCCAGCAGCTTAGGGACTAGCGGGGGGTCTGAGCAGTTCTTC. This codes for CASSLGTSGGSEQFF.

V gene TRBV28 combines with J gene TRBJ1-1; D gene uncertain. The ends were cut back, 2 bases at V and 4 bases at J, with 11 bases in the middle. The CDR3 consists of 14 residues. Per germline, CDR1 MDHEN and CDR2 SYDVKM. The CDR3 nucleotides read TGTGCCAGCAGTTTAGGCCAGGCGCGCACTGAAGCTTTCTTT. Translation gives CASSLGQARTEAFF.

As to this clonotype: One end of the junction does not line up with germline, which may come from a read error. The CDR3 protein is CSSSPTDSYEQYF. DNA of the CDR3: TGCTCCAGCAGCCCCACGGACAGCTACGAGCAGTACTTC. This chain connects TRBV4-1 to TRBJ2-7; tentative D call: TRBD1 (6 bases). The CDR3 runs to 13 residues. The germline V gene has CDR1 MGHRA and CDR2 YSYEKL.

The V call is TRBV19, the J call TRBJ1-5; D is uncertain. Trimming pared 7 bases from V and 5 bases from J, leaving 18 bases between. CDR3 size: 15 residues. Germline CDR1 and CDR2: LNHDA and SQIVND (reference sequence). This CDR3 reads CASNYMASWHQPQHF. In nucleotides, the CDR3 is TGTGCCAGTAATTATATGGCATCTTGGCATCAGCCCCAGCATTTT.

This chain connects TRBV5-6 to TRBJ2-2, with TRBD1 matching over 7 bases. CDR3 length equals 16 residues. V shed 4 bases, J shed 0 bases, and the junction held 6 bases outside the gene matches. Germline-derived CDR1 and CDR2 are SGHDT and YYEEEE. The CDR3 region is CASSGAGTANTGELFF. The CDR3 coding sequence is TGTGCCAGCAGCGGAGCCGGGACAGCGAACACCGGGGAGCTGTTTTTT. The full variable domain, in which reference TRBV5-6 and TRBJ2-2 provide the parts outside the CDR3, is DAGVTQSPTHLIKTRGQQVTLRCSPKSGHDTVSWYQQALGQGPQFIFQYYEEEERQRGNFPDRFSGHQFPNYSSELNVNALLLGDSALYLCASSGAGTANTGELFFGEGSRLTVL.

The CDR3 DNA follows: TGTGCCAGCAGCCCCCGGGGGGTCGGCGACTATGGCTACACCTTC. It codes for CASSPRGVGDYGYTF. The gene calls are TRBV27 and TRBJ1-2, with D possibly being TRBD1 (5 bases). The germline CDR1 and CDR2 sequences are MNHEY and SMNVEV (reference sequence). Trimming took 6 bases from V and 3 from J, leaving 17 bases between them. This CDR3 comprises 15 residues.

This chain joins TRBV20-1 and TRBJ1-2, with D perhaps TRBD1 (5 bases). The CDR3 extends over 14 amino acids. V lost 3 bases and J 0 bases, leaving 11 bases between the germline ends. Germline CDR1 and CDR2: DFQATT and SNEGSKA (reference sequence). The CDR3 loop reads CSASDQGTNYGYTF. DNA of the CDR3: TGCAGTGCTAGTGACCAGGGAACTAACTATGGCTACACCTTC.

The chain couples TRBV5-1 to TRBJ2-5; TRBD2 aligns across 12 bases. There are 17 residues in the CDR3. V lost 4 bases, J lost 7 bases, and 14 bases stayed unmatched. Germline values: CDR1 SGHRS, CDR2 YFSETQ. The CDR3 DNA sequence: TGCGCCAGCAGCCCCCCGACTAGCGGGGGAACCTCGGGGACCCAGTACTTC. Its translation: CASSPPTSGGTSGTQYF.

This clonotype was seen a single time. A read error may account for a junction end that differs from germline. The chain couples TRBV2 to TRBJ2-7, with a possible D match to TRBD1 (6 bases). CDR3 length equals 14 residues. The germline CDR1 and CDR2 sequences are SNHLY and FYNNEI. CDR3 DNA: TGTGCCAGCACCCCCGACAGGTCCTCCTTCGAGCAGTACTTC. This gives the protein CASTPDRSSFEQYF.

Note on this clonotype: A read error is possible here, since a much larger clone lies one base away. The genes are TRBV7-2 and TRBJ2-3, with unresolved D. V lost 5 bases and J lost 4, with 13 bases in between. Germline CDR1 SGHTA, CDR2 FQGNSA. This CDR3 has 14 residues. CDR3 bases: TGTGCCAGCAGCCATGGACCGGGTTCAGATACGCAGTATTTT. This translates into CASSHGPGSDTQYF.

V usage is TRBV7-8 and J usage is TRBJ2-7; 7 bases map to TRBD1. V was clipped by 1 base and J by 6 bases; unmatched bases: 6. Germline V CDR1 and CDR2: SGHVS, FQNEAQ. This CDR3 is built from 14 residues. The CDR3: CASSLVGTVSEQYF. Written as DNA, the CDR3 is TGTGCCAGCAGCTTAGTTGGGACAGTATCCGAGCAGTACTTC.

This clonotype has at least ten counts. V usage is TRBV14 and J usage is TRBJ1-2, with 7 bases lining up with TRBD1. V shed 0 bases and J 5 bases; nucleotides not matched to a gene: 12. The CDR3 runs to 17 residues. In germline, CDR1 is SGHDN, CDR2 FVKESK. The CDR3, as DNA: TGTGCCAGCAGCCAAGATTGGGTATCGGGACAGAAGTATGGCTACACCTTC. Amino acid sequence: CASSQDWVSGQKYGYTF.

This clonotype was counted a few times. This rearrangement joins TRBV23-1 to TRBJ1-1; D gene unclear. TRBV23-1 is placed among ORFs of uncertain function. The V and J ends lost 2 bases and 0 bases respectively, with 7 bases between them. The CDR3 runs 14 residues. The CDR3 loop reads CASSQEHMNTEAFF. The CDR3 nucleotides are TGCGCCAGCAGTCAAGAGCACATGAACACTGAAGCTTTCTTT.

With regard to this clonotype: A read error may be the cause here, since a much bigger clone is one base away. This chain links TRBV27 with TRBJ1-5; D is possibly TRBD1 (5 bases). The CDR3 spans 14 residues. Germline V gives CDR1 MNHEY, CDR2 SMNVEV (reference sequence). CDR3: CARSLKGFNQPQHF. The DNA of the CDR3 is TGTGCCCGCAGTTTAAAGGGGTTTAATCAGCCCCAGCATTTT.

In its sample, this clonotype was seen once. The chain combines TRBV11-3 with TRBJ1-1, with a tentative D call TRBD1 (6 bases). The germline V gene encodes CDR1 SGHNT and CDR2 YENEEA. The CDR3 runs 13 residues. Trimming stripped 5 bases from V and 5 bases from J, with 12 bases between. CDR3 nucleotide sequence: TGTGCCAGCAGCGGGGACATGGGGACTGAAGCTTTCTTT. Translation: CASSGDMGTEAFF.

The V and J genes are TRBV6-1 and TRBJ2-2; 8 bases line up with TRBD1. Per the germline V gene, CDR1 is MNHNS and CDR2 is SASEGT. The V gene end was trimmed by 3 bases and the J gene end by 7 bases; junction bases not matched to a gene: 10. This CDR3 region has 16 residues. DNA for the CDR3: TGTGCCAGCAGTGACCCTGCGGACAGGGTGATCGGGGAGCTGTTTTTT. Its translation is CASSDPADRVIGELFF.

The chain carries TRBV5-1 and TRBJ2-1, with TRBD1 matching 10 bases. Germline CDR1 is SGHRS and CDR2 is YFSETQ. This CDR3 contains 16 residues. Losses at the gene ends were 4 bases for V and 5 bases for J; bases not matched to a gene: 9. The CDR3 protein is CASSTDRGHFDNEQFF. DNA of the CDR3: TGCGCCAGCAGCACTGACAGGGGGCATTTTGACAATGAGCAGTTCTTC.

This clonotype was picked up many times. This chain uses TRBV7-2 with TRBJ2-2; D might be TRBD1 (5 bases). The CDR3 contains 15 residues. Germline loops: CDR1 SGHTA, CDR2 FQGNSA. V lost 3 bases to trimming and J lost 8 bases, with 16 bases between them. CDR3 in DNA: TGTGCCAGCAGCTTGGCAGGGAACTTAAGGGGGGAGCTGTTTTTT. Translating it yields CASSLAGNLRGELFF.

The chain combines TRBV5-1 with TRBJ2-2, with unresolved D. V was cut by 4 bases and J by 4 bases, with 14 bases left in between. Germline assignment: CDR1 SGHRS and CDR2 YFSETQ. There are 15 residues in the CDR3. Here the CDR3 DNA reads TGCGCCAGCAGCCGAACAAGGGAAGTCACCGGGGAGCTGTTTTTT. Its protein product is CASSRTREVTGELFF. The full variable domain, its missing parts supplied by reference TRBV5-1 and TRBJ2-2, is KAGVTQTPRYLIKTRGQQVTLSCSPISGHRSVSWYQQTPGQGLQFLFEYFSETQRNKGNFPGRFSGRQFSNSRSEMNVSTLELGDSALYLCASSRTREVTGELFFGEGSRLTVL.

This clonotype showed up just a few times. This chain connects TRBV20-1 to TRBJ2-3; 14 nucleotides agree with TRBD2. CDR3 length: 16 residues. Trimming took 1 base from V and 6 from J; bases not matched to a gene: 6. The germline V gene has CDR1 DFQATT and CDR2 SNEGSKA (reference sequence). CDR3 in DNA: TGCAGTGCTAGAGGACTAGCGGGGGGGCAGATGGATACGCAGTATTTT. It codes for CSARGLAGGQMDTQYF.

This clonotype was counted ten times or more. V gene TRBV12-3 or TRBV12-4 combines with J gene TRBJ2-3, with D unresolved. V shed 2 bases and J shed 2 bases, with 8 bases lying between them. The CDR3 has 14 amino acids. The CDR3 coding sequence is TGTGCCAGCAGTTTAACGGGCAACACAGATACGCAGTATTTT. Protein sequence: CASSLTGNTDTQYF.

This chain links TRBV12-3 or TRBV12-4 with TRBJ2-7, with 9 bases identical to TRBD1. V lost 5 bases, J lost 3 bases, and 5 bases stayed unmatched. CDR3 length: 14 amino acids. The CDR3 reads CASSVDRGGYEQYF. CDR3 nucleotide sequence: TGTGCCAGCAGTGTAGACAGGGGGGGCTACGAGCAGTACTTC.

With regard to this clonotype: This clone may be a read error of a much larger clone one base away. J is TRBJ2-2 and V is TRBV7-2; unclear D gene. Looked up from germline, CDR1 is SGHTA and CDR2 is FQGNSA. This CDR3 spans 15 amino acids. This chain's CDR3 is CASSLDRTNTRELFF. The CDR3, as DNA: TGTGCCAGCAGCTTAGATAGGACGAACACCAGGGAGCTGTTTTTT.

As concerns this clonotype: Given a much more abundant clone one base away, this may be a read error. CDR3 nucleotides: TGTGCCAGCAGCTTAGGTGCAATAGCGCCAGAGACGCAGTATTTT. Amino acid sequence: CASSLGAIAPETQYF. The chain is built from TRBV7-2 and TRBJ2-3; weak D call: TRBD2 (5 bases). The germline V gene has CDR1 SGHTA and CDR2 FQGNSA. The CDR3 has 15 amino acids.